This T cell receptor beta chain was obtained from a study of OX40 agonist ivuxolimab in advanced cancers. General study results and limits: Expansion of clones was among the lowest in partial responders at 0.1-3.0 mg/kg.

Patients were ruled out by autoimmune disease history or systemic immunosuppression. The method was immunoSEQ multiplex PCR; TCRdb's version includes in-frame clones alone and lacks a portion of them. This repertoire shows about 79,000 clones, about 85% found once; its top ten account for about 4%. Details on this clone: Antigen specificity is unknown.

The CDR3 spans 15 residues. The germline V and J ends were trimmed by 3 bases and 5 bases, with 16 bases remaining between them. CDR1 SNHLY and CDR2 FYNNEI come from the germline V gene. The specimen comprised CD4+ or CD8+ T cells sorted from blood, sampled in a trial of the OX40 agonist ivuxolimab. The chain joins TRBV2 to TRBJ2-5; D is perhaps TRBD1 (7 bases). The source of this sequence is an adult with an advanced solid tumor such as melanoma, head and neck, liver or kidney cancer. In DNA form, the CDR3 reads TGTGCCAGCAGTGAGTCCAGGGGGGATAGGGAGACCCAGTACTTC. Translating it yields CASSESRGDRETQYF. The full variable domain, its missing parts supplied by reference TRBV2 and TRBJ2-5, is EPEVTQTPSHQVTQMGQEVILRCVPISNHLYFYWYRQILGQKVEFLVSFYNNEISEKSEIFDDQFSVERPDGSNFTLKIRSTKLEDSAMYFCASSESRGDRETQYFGPGTRLLVL.